This is a list of T cell receptor beta chains from one sample in a study of cytomegalovirus exposure and HLA in healthy donors. Produced via immunoSEQ multiplex PCR; TCRdb's table is partial and in-frame only. The table records approximately 160,000 clones, around four fifths of them present only once. The sample was PBMCs. The source is a young man in good health and CMV-seropositive. Each CDR3 is given with its conserved first and last residue. D genes are given only for firm matches.

D | V | CDR3
- | TRBV9 | CASSVSGGANYGYTF
- | TRBV19 | CASSMAGLNKLFF
TRBD1 | TRBV19 | CARQCTGVDQPQHF
- | TRBV28 | CASSLFVNEQFF
- | TRBV13 | CASSAQRGSQYF
- | TRBV6-1 | CASSEGGGAHSYEQYF
- | TRBV7-6 | CASSSKPTNEKLFF
TRBD1 | TRBV28 | CASSLDGQGDEQYF
- | TRBV7-9 | CASSTTGSNQPQHF
TRBD1 | TRBV11-2 | CASSPTGAYEQYF
- | TRBV27 | CASSFGLKGHEQFF
- | TRBV11-1 | CASSSSPSPEAFF
TRBD1 | TRBV4-1 | CASSPRDRGLTGELFF
TRBD2 | TRBV15 | CATSRDGTSNYEQYF
- | TRBV7-9 | CASSLSEAANTGELFF
TRBD1 | TRBV7-9 | CASSLGLTGQGYGETQYF
- | TRBV7-2 | CASSQDKGVLNEKLFF
- | TRBV6-1 | CASSEAGGSGYEQYF
TRBD2 | TRBV29-1 | CSAYSAGTRDPGTQYF
TRBD2 | TRBV5-6 | CASSLAGGPSGANVLTF
- | TRBV5-6 | CASSFGRQIRESGYTF
TRBD1 | TRBV6-6 | CASSHGTAGSVRAFF
TRBD1 | TRBV5-1 | CASRPDRDTEAFF
- | TRBV25-1 | CASSRGAVETQYF
- | TRBV4-1 | CASSPGSGTNQPQHF
TRBD1 | TRBV27 | CASRSTGFITNEKLFF